This T cell receptor (beta chain) came from a study of cytomegalovirus exposure and HLA in healthy donors. Study context: From about 200 million T cells, an earlier analysis saw approximately 110 million unique TCR beta sequences.

The CDR3 is 15 amino acids. Trimming took 4 bases from V and 3 from J, leaving 15 bases between them. The germline gives CDR1 SGHTA, CDR2 FQGNSA. Amplification used 60 Vbeta primers and 13 Jbeta primers. Generated by immunoSEQ multiplex PCR, the TCRdb table keeps only in-frame clones and is missing some. The sample carries around 100,000 clones, around 80% recorded once. The sequenced material came from PBMCs. The clonotype was recovered from a female donor in good health and CMV-seropositive. The V and J genes are TRBV7-2 and TRBJ1-1; possibly TRBD1 for D (6 bases). CDR3 nucleotides: TGTGCCAGCAGCTCCGGACAGATAAGCTACACTGAAGCTTTCTTT. It yields the protein CASSSGQISYTEAFF.